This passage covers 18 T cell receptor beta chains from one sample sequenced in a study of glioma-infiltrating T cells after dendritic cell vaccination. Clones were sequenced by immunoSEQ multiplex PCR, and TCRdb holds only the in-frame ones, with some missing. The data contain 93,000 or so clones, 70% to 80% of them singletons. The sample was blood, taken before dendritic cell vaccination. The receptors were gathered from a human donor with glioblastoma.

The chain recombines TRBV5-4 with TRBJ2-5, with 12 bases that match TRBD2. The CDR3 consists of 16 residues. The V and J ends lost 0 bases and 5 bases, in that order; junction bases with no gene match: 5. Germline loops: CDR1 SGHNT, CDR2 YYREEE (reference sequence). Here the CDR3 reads CASSLGLAGATETQYF. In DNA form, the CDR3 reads TGTGCCAGCAGCTTGGGACTAGCGGGGGCCACGGAGACCCAGTACTTC. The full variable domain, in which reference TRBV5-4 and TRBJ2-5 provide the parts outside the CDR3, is ETGVTQSPTHLIKTRGQQVTLRCSSQSGHNTVSWYQQALGQGPQFIFQYYREEENGRGNFPPRFSGLQFPNYSSELNVNALELDDSALYLCASSLGLAGATETQYFGPGTRLLVL.

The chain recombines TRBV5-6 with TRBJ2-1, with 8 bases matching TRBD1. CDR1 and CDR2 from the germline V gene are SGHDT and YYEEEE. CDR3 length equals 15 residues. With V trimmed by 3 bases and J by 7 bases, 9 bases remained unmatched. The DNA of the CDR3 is TGTGCCAGCAGCTCCGCCCAGGGGGCGTGGAATGAGCAGTTCTTC. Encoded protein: CASSSAQGAWNEQFF.

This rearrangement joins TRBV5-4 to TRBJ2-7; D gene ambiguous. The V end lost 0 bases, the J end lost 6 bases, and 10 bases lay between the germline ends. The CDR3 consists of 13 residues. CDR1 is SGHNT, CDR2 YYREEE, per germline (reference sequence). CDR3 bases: TGTGCCAGCAGCTTGGATTGGTCAGTCGAGCAGTACTTC. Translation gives CASSLDWSVEQYF.

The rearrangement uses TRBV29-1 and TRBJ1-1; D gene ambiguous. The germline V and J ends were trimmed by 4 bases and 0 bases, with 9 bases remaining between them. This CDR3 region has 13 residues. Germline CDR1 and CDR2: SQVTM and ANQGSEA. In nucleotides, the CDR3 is TGCAGCGTTGCGAATAGAATGAACACTGAAGCTTTCTTT. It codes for CSVANRMNTEAFF.

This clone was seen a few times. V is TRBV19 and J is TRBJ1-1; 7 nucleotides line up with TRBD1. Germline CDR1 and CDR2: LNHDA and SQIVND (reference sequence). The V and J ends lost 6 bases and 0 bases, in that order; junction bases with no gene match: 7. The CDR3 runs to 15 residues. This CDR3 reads CASRKRTGVNTEAFF. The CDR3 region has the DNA TGTGCCAGTAGGAAAAGAACAGGGGTGAACACTGAAGCTTTCTTT.

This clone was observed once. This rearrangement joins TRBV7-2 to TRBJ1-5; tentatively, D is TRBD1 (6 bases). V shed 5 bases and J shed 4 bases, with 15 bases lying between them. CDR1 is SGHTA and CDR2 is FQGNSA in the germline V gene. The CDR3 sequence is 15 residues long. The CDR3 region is CASSERGQRNQPQHF. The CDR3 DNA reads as TGTGCCAGCAGCGAGCGGGGACAAAGAAATCAGCCCCAGCATTTT. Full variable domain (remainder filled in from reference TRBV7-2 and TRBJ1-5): GAGVSQSPSNKVTEKGKDVELRCDPISGHTALYWYRQSLGQGLEFLIYFQGNSAPDKSGLPSDRFSAERTGGSVSTLTIQRTQQEDSAVYLCASSERGQRNQPQHFGDGTRLSIL.

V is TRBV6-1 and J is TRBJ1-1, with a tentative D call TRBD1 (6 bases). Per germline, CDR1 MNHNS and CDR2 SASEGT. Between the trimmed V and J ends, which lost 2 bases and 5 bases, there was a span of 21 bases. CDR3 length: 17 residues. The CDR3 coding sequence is TGTGCCAGCAGTGAACCGGGGGGCGCACAAGGTAAGACTGAAGCTTTCTTT. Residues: CASSEPGGAQGKTEAFF.

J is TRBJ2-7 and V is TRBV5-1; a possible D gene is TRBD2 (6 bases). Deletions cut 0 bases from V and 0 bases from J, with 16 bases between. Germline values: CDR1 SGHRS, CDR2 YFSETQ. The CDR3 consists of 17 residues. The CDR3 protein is CASSLAATGVLSYEQYF. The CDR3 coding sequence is TGCGCCAGCAGCTTGGCCGCAACGGGAGTGCTCTCCTACGAGCAGTACTTC.

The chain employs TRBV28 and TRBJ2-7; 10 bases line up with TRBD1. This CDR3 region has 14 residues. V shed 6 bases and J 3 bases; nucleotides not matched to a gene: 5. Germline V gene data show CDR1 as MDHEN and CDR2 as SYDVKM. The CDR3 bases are TGTGCCAGCAGCGGGACAGGGGTGGACTACGAGCAGTACTTC. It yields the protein CASSGTGVDYEQYF. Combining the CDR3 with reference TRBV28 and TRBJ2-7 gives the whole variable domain DVKVTQSSRYLVKRTGEKVFLECVQDMDHENMFWYRQDPGLGLRLIYFSYDVKMKEKGDIPEGYSVSREKKERFSLILESASTNQTSMYLCASSGTGVDYEQYFGPGTRLTVT.

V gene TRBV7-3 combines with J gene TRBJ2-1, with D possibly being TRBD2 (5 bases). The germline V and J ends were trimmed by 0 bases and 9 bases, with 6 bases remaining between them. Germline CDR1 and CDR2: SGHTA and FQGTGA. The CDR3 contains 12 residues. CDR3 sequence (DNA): TGTGCCAGCAGCTTAACGGGGAGTGAGCAGTTCTTC. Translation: CASSLTGSEQFF.

DNA of the CDR3: TGCGCCAGCAGCTTGGGGGCACTCAGCACTGAAGCTTTCTTT. This sequence encodes CASSLGALSTEAFF. The V gene is TRBV5-1, the J gene TRBJ1-1; D is undetermined. Trimming removed 0 bases from V and 4 bases from J, with 10 bases in between. CDR1 is SGHRS and CDR2 is YFSETQ in the germline V gene. CDR3 length equals 14 residues.

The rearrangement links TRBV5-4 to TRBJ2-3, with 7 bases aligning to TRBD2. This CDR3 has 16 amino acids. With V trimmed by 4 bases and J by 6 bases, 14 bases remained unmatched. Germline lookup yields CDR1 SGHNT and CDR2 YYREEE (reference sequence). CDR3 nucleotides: TGTGCCAGCAGCCACTGGTTACCGGGAGGTTCGGATACGCAGTATTTT. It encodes CASSHWLPGGSDTQYF.

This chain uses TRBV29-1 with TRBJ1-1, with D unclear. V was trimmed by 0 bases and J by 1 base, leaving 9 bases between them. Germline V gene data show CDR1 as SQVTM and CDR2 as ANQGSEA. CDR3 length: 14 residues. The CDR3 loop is CSVEDWRKNTEAFF. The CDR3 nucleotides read TGCAGCGTTGAAGACTGGCGGAAGAACACTGAAGCTTTCTTT.

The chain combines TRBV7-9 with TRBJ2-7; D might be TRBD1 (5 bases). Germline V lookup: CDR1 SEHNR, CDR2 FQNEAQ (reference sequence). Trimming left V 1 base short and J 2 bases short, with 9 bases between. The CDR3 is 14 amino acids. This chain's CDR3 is CASSLVGRPYEQYF. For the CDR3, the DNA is TGTGCCAGCAGCTTAGTGGGGCGTCCCTACGAGCAGTACTTC.

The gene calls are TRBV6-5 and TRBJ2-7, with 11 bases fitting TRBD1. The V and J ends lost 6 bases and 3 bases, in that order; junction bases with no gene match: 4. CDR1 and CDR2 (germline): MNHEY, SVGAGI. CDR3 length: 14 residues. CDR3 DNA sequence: TGTGCCAGCAGATCGGGACAGGGGGTCTACGAGCAGTACTTC. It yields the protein CASRSGQGVYEQYF.

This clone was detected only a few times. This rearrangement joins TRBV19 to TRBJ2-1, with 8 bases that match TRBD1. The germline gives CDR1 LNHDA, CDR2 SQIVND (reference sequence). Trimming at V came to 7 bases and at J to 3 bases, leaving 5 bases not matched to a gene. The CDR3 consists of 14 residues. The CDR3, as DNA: TGTGCCAGTAAACCGGGACAGGACTACAATGAGCAGTTCTTC. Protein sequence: CASKPGQDYNEQFF.

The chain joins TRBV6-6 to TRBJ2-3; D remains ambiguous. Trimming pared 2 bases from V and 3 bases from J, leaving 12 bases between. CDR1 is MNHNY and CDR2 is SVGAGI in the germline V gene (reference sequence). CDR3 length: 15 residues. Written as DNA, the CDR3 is TGTGCCAGCAGTTACCAAGGAGATCGTACAGATACGCAGTATTTT. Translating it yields CASSYQGDRTDTQYF.

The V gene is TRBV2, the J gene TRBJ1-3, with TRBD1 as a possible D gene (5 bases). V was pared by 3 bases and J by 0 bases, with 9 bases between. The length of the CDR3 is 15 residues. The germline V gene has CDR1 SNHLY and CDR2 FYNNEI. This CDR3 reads CASSDQGGSGNTIYF. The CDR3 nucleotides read TGTGCCAGCAGTGATCAGGGCGGCTCTGGAAACACCATATATTTT.